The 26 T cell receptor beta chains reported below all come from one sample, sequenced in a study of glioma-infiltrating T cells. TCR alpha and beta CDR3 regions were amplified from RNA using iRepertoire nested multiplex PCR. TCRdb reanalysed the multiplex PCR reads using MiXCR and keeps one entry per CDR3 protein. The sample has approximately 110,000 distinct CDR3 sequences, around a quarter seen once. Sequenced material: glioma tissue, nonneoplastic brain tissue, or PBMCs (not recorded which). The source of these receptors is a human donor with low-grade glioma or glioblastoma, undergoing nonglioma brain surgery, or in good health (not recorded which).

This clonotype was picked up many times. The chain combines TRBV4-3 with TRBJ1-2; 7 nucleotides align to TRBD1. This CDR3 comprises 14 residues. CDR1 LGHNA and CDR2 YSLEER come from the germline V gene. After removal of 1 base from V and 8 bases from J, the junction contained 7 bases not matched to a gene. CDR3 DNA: TGCGCCAGCAGCCAAGGTGGGACAGCCACGGGCTACACCTTC. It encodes CASSQGGTATGYTF.

Here the CDR3 reads CASSHLLRGEQYF. The CDR3, as DNA: TGTGCCAGCAGCCACCTCCTAAGGGGCGAGCAGTACTTC. The chain recombines TRBV14 with TRBJ2-7, with D tentatively TRBD1 (5 bases). The V end lost 3 bases, the J end lost 6 bases, and 12 bases lay between the germline ends. The CDR3 length is 13 residues. Per germline, CDR1 SGHDN and CDR2 FVKESK.

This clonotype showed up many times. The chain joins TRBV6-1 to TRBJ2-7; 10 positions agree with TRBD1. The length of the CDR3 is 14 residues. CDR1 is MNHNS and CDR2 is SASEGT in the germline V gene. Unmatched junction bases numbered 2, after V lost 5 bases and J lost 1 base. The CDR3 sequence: CASSRTGGSYEQYF. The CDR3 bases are TGTGCCAGCAGTCGGACAGGGGGGTCCTACGAGCAGTACTTC.

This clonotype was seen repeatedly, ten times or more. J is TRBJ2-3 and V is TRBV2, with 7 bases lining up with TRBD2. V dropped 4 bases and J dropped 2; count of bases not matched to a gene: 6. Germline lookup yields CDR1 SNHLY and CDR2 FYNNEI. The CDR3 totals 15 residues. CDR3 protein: CASSARTSSTDTQYF. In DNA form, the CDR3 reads TGTGCCAGCAGTGCTAGGACTAGTTCCACAGATACGCAGTATTTT.

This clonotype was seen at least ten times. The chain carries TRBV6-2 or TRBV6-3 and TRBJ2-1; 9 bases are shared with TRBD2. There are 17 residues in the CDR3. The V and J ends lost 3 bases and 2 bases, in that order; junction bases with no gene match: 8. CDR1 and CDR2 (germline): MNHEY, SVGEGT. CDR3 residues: CASSYGPSGITYNEQFF. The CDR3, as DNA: TGTGCCAGCAGTTATGGACCTAGCGGGATAACCTACAATGAGCAGTTCTTC.

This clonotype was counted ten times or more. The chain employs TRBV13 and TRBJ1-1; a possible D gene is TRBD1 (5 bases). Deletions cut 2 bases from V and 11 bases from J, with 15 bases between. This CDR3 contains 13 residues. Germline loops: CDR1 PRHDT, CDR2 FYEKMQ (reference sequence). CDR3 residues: CASSLNRDRSAFF. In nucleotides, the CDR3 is TGTGCCAGCAGCTTAAATCGGGACCGTAGCGCTTTCTTT. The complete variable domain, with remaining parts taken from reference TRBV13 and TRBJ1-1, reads AAGVIQSPRHLIKEKRETATLKCYPIPRHDTVYWYQQGPGQDPQFLISFYEKMQSDKGSIPDRFSAQQFSDYHSELNMSSLELGDSALYFCASSLNRDRSAFFGQGTRLTVV.

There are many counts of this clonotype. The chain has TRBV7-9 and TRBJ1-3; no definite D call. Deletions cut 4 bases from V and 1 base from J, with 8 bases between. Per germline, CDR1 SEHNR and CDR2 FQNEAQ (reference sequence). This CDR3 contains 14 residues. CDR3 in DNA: TGTGCCAGCAGCTCCACCTCATCTGGAAACACCATATATTTT. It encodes CASSSTSSGNTIYF.

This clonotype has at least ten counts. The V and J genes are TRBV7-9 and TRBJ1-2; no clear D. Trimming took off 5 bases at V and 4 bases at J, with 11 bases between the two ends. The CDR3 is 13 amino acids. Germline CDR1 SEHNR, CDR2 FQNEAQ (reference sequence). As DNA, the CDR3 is TGTGCCAGCAGCGGTCAGATTTCCTATGGCTACACCTTC. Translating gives CASSGQISYGYTF.

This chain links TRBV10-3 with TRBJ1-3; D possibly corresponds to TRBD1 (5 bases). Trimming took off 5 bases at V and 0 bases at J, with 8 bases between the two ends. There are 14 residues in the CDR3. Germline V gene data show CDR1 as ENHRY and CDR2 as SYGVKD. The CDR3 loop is CAISSGLSGNTIYF. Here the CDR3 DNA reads TGTGCCATCAGTTCAGGGCTCTCTGGAAACACCATATATTTT.

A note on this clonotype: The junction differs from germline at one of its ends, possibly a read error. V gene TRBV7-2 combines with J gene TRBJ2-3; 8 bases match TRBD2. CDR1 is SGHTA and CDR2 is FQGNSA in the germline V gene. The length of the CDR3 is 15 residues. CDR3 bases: TGTGCCGGCAGCTCGGCGGGAGGACCCACAGATACGCAGTATTTT. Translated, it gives CAGSSAGGPTDTQYF.

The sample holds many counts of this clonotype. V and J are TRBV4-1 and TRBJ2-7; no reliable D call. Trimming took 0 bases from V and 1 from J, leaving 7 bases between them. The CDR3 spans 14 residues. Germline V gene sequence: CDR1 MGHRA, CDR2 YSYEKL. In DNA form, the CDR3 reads TGCGCCAGCAGCCAAGAGAAAGATTCCTACGAGCAGTACTTC. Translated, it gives CASSQEKDSYEQYF.

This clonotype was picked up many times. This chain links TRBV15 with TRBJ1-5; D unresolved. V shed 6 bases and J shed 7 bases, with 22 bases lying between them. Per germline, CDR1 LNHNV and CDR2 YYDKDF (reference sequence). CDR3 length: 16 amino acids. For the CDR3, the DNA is TGTGCCACCAGTCAAAGAGAGAGGACGTTCGGACAGCCCCAGCATTTT. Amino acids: CATSQRERTFGQPQHF.

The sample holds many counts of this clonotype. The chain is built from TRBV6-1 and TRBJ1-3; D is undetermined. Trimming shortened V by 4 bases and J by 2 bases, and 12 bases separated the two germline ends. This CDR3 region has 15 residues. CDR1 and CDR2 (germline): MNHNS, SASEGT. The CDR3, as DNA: TGTGCCAGCAGTGGAGTGAAGCAAACTGGAAACACCATATATTTT. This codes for CASSGVKQTGNTIYF.

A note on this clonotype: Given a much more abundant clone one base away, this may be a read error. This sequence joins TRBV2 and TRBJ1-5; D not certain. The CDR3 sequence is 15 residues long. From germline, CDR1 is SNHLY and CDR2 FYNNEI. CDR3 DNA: TGTGCCAGCAGAGATCGGACGGGCTTCAATCAGCCCAAGCATTTT. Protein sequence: CASRDRTGFNQPKHF. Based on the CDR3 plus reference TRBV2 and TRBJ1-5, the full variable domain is EPEVTQTPSHQVTQMGQEVILRCVPISNHLYFYWYRQILGQKVEFLVSFYNNEISEKSEIFDDQFSVERPDGSNFTLKIRSTKLEDSAMYFCASRDRTGFNQPKHFGDGTRLSIL.

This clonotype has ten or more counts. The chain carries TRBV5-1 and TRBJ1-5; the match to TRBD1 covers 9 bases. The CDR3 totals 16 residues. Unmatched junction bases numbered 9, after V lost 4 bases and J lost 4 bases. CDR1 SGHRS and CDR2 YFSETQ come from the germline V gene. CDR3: CASSANPGTGNQPQHF. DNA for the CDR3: TGCGCCAGCAGCGCCAACCCCGGGACAGGGAATCAGCCCCAGCATTTT.

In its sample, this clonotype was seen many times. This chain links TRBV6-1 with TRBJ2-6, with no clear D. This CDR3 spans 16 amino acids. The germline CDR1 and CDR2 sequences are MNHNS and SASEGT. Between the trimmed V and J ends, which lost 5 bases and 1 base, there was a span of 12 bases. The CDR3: CASSSPTDSGANVLTF. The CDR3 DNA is TGTGCCAGCAGTTCCCCCACGGATTCTGGGGCCAACGTCCTGACTTTC.

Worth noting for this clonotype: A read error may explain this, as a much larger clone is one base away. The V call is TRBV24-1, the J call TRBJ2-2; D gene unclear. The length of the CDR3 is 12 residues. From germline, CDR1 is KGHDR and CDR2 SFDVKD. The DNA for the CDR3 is TGTGCCACCGGTGATTTCTCCGGGGAGCTGTTTTTT. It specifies CATGDFSGELFF.

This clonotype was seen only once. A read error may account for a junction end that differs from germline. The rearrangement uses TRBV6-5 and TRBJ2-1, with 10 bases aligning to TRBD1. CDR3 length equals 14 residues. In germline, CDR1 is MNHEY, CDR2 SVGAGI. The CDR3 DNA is TGTGCCAACAGTCACCGGGACAGGGGCGATGAGCAGTTCTTC. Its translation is CANSHRDRGDEQFF.

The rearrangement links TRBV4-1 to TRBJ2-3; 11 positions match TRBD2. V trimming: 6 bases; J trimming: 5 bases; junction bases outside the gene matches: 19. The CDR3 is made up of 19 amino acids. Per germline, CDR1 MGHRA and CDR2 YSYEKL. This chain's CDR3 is CASRRTETSGTGPRDTQYF. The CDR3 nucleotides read TGCGCCAGCAGACGGACGGAGACTAGCGGGACGGGGCCCAGAGATACGCAGTATTTT.

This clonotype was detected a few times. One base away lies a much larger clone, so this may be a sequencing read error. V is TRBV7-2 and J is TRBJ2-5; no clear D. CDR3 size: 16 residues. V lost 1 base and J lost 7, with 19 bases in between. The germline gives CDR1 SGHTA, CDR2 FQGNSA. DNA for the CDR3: TGTGCCAGCAGCTTAGGAATGTCTTGGTCAAAGGGGACCCAGTACTTC. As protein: CASSLGMSWSKGTQYF.

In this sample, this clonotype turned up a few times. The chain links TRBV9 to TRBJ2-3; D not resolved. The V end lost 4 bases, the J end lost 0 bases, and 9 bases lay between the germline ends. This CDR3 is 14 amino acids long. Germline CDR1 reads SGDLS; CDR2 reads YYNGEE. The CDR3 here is CASSQIVSTDTQYF. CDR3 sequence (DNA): TGTGCCAGCAGCCAAATTGTGAGCACAGATACGCAGTATTTT.

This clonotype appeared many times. This CDR3 is CASSPRGPYYGYTF. In nucleotides, the CDR3 is TGTGCCAGCTCACCGCGGGGACCTTACTATGGCTACACCTTC. The genes are TRBV18 and TRBJ1-2; a possible D gene is TRBD1 (5 bases). This CDR3 is built from 14 residues. The germline CDR1 and CDR2 sequences are KGHSH and LQKENI. The V end was cut by 3 bases, the J end by 3 bases, with 11 bases between.

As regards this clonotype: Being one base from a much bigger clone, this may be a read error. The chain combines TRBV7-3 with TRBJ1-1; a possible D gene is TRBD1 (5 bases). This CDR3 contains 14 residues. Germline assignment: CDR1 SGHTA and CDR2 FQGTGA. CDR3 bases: TGTGCCAGCAGCTTACAGGGAGAGAGCACTAAAGCTTTCTTT. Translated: CASSLQGESTKAFF.

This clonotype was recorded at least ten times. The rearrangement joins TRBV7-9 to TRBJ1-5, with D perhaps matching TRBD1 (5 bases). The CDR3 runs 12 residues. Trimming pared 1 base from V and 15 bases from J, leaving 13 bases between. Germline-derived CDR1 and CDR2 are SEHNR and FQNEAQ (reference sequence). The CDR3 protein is CASSLGAGPPHF. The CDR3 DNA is TGTGCCAGCAGCTTAGGTGCAGGGCCTCCGCATTTT. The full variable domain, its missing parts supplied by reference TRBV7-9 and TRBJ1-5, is DTGVSQNPRHKITKRGQNVTFRCDPISEHNRLYWYRQTLGQGPEFLTYFQNEAQLEKSRLLSDRFSAERPKGSFSTLEIQRTEQGDSAMYLCASSLGAGPPHFGDGTRLSIL.

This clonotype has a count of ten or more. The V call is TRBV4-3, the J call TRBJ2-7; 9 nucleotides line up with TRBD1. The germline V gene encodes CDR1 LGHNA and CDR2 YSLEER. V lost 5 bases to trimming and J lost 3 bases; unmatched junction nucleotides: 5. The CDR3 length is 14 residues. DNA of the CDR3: TGCGCCAGCAGCATGCGGACAGGGGACTACGAGCAGTACTTC. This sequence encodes CASSMRTGDYEQYF.

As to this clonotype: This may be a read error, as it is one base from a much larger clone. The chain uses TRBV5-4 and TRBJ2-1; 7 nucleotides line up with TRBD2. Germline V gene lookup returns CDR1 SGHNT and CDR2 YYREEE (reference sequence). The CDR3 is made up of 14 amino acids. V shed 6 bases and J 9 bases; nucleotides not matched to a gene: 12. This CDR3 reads CASNYSGTNGEQFF. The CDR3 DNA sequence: TGTGCCAGCAACTACTCCGGGACTAATGGTGAGCAGTTCTTC.